This T cell receptor beta chain was captured in a study of shared clonotypes between healthy human individuals. Data came from immunoSEQ multiplex PCR; TCRdb stores just in-frame clones and leaves some out. The sample lists roughly 2 million clones; 95% were seen once. The length of the CDR3 is 13 residues. V was pared by 8 bases and J by 2 bases, with 6 bases of the junction left unmatched. Germline V gene lookup returns CDR1 LNHDA and CDR2 SQIVND (reference sequence). The gene calls are TRBV19 and TRBJ2-7; 7 nucleotides agree with TRBD1. The sequenced sample consisted of naive CD4+ T cells sorted from blood. Subset given: CD45RA+ positively selected. This receptor was taken from a man between 18 and 35 years old in good health. As DNA, the CDR3 is TGTGCCAGTGCCGAGGGACAGCCCTACGAGCAGTACTTC. Translated, it gives CASAEGQPYEQYF.